The present TCR beta chain was sequenced within a study of shared clonotypes between healthy human individuals. The study's findings and limits: Among donors, the sharing of clonotypes was expected to be influenced by sequencing depth. The diversity represented, both genetic and in exposure history, was limited by few donors.

Recent acute infections and vaccinations were absent in the healthy HIV-negative adult donors. Concerning this clone: Its antigen remains unknown. A read error is likely here: a far larger clone is one base away. In the same sample, other DNA sequences code for this CDR3.

Trimming pared 3 bases from V and 14 bases from J, leaving 20 bases between. The CDR3 runs 14 residues. Germline V lookup: CDR1 MNHEY, CDR2 SVGAGI. The unsorted PBMC replicate PCRs were performed with about 300 ng DNA, some 30,000 T cell genomes. Profiling relied on immunoSEQ multiplex PCR, and the TCRdb table lists in-frame clones only, not all of them. The table includes roughly 500,000 clones, over 70% detected once. The TCR was taken from a woman aged 40 to 55 in good health. Some clones in this sample may be carry-over from other donors' samples. Specimen: PBMCs. This chain connects TRBV6-5 to TRBJ2-1, with D perhaps TRBD1 (7 bases). The CDR3 protein is CASSYNPRGTAEFF. The DNA for the CDR3 is TGTGCCAGCAGTTATAATCCGCGCGGGACAGCGGAGTTCTTC.